The sequence of this T cell receptor (beta chain) was determined in a study of cytomegalovirus exposure and HLA in healthy donors. CDR3 size: 13 residues. Per germline, CDR1 SQVTM and CDR2 ANQGSEA. Trimming cost V 6 bases and J 2 bases, with 11 bases left between them. Comment on this clone: The antigen is undetermined.

Findings and caveats of the study: Among donors in an Asian-associated ancestry cluster, a later analysis reportedly found fewer N-insertions than the roughly 700-donor mean. In an earlier analysis, most TCR beta V segments were productive about 87% or about 30% of the time.

Vbeta (60) and Jbeta (13) primers were used in the PCR. Original analysis: Unique TCR beta chains numbered roughly 83 million in a later analysis, with roughly 10 million shared. Sequencing used immunoSEQ multiplex PCR; TCRdb keeps in-frame clones, though not all of them. Clonal size and the V and J genes are those of that table, whereas D and trimming came from the DNA. Among about 160,000 clones, around 80% were seen once, and the ten largest hold under 7.5%. The source material was PBMCs. The gene calls are TRBV29-1 and TRBJ2-1; no firm D call. The source of this sequence is a man aged 50-60 years in good health and CMV-seropositive. The CDR3 reads CSVARSTYNEQFF. The CDR3 DNA reads TGCAGCGTGGCCAGGTCGACCTACAATGAGCAGTTCTTC.